This T cell receptor beta chain comes out of a study of beta chain features in type 1 diabetes. At the level of the study: Cell yields, gender and age were comparable in patients and healthy donors.

General study findings and limits: Within each of all four CD4+ subsets, Type 1 diabetes patients had TCRB CDR3s that were moderately but significantly shorter. The study left unresolved whether HLA type influences TCRB rearrangement. cDNA sequencing could over-represent cells with high TCR expression.

In regard to this clone: Its specificity is unknown.

Every bit of the isolated RNA underwent reverse transcription, so sequencing read expressed TCRB transcripts. Sequencing used immunoSEQ multiplex PCR; TCRdb keeps in-frame clones, though not all of them. The sample holds 600,000 to 750,000 clones, around 11% seen once. A CD45RO/CCR7/CD25/CD127/CD95/CD27 panel sorted naive, central memory, regulatory and stem cell-like memory CD4+ cells. Trimming stripped 3 bases from V and 0 bases from J, with 18 bases between. The CDR3 extends over 18 amino acids. Germline loops: CDR1 SEHNR, CDR2 FQNEAQ (reference sequence). The sample comprised naive CD4+ T cells from blood. This clonotype originated in a man aged 25 to 40 with type 1 diabetes. This sequence joins TRBV7-9 and TRBJ2-1; D perhaps matches TRBD1 (6 bases). As DNA, the CDR3 is TGTGCCAGCAGCTTTAGAGCGGACAGCATAAGCTCCTACAATGAGCAGTTCTTC. Protein product: CASSFRADSISSYNEQFF.